The 29 T cell receptor beta chains below all came from one sample that was sequenced in a study of OX40 agonist ivuxolimab in advanced cancers. Only in-frame clones appear in the TCRdb table, and some are missing; sequencing was by immunoSEQ multiplex PCR. Among tens of thousands of clones listed, around 76% were seen once. This sample comprised CD4+ or CD8+ T cells sorted from blood, obtained in a trial of the OX40 agonist ivuxolimab. The receptor source for this set is an adult with an advanced solid tumor such as melanoma, head and neck, liver or kidney cancer.

The gene calls are TRBV5-4 and TRBJ2-7; TRBD2 might be the D (6 bases). In germline, CDR1 is SGHNT, CDR2 YYREEE (reference sequence). This CDR3 has 13 amino acids. Trimming removed 5 bases at V and 3 bases at J, with 12 bases between. CDR3 sequence reads: CASREGPLYEQYF. CDR3 nucleotide sequence: TGTGCCAGCAGGGAGGGCCCTCTCTACGAGCAGTACTTC.

This rearrangement joins TRBV5-1 to TRBJ2-5, with D tentatively TRBD1 (6 bases). Germline CDR1 reads SGHRS; CDR2 reads YFSETQ. With 2 bases removed from V and 0 bases from J, the gap between germline ends came to 14 bases. The CDR3 extends over 16 amino acids. CDR3 sequence (DNA): TGCGCCAGCAGCTTCTCCGGGACACTGTACCAAGAGACCCAGTACTTC. Its translation is CASSFSGTLYQETQYF.

The sample holds one count of this clone. The V call is TRBV10-3, the J call TRBJ1-1, with a possible D match to TRBD1 (6 bases). The CDR3 totals 12 residues. Germline lookup yields CDR1 ENHRY and CDR2 SYGVKD. The ends were cut back, 9 bases at V and 1 base at J, with 9 bases in the middle. The chain's CDR3 is CAIGTRNTEAFF. CDR3 DNA: TGTGCCATTGGGACAAGGAACACTGAAGCTTTCTTT.

This clone was recorded only once. The genes are TRBV7-6 and TRBJ2-6, with D hard to call. V dropped 2 bases and J dropped 2 bases, with 7 bases sitting between them. This CDR3 contains 15 residues. Germline CDR1 SGHVS, CDR2 FNYEAQ. The CDR3: CASSLNRAGANVLTF. As DNA, the CDR3 is TGTGCCAGCAGCTTAAACAGAGCTGGGGCCAACGTCCTGACTTTC. Together with reference TRBV7-6 and TRBJ2-6, the CDR3 gives the full variable domain: GAGVSQSPRYKVTKRGQDVALRCDPISGHVSLYWYRQALGQGPEFLTYFNYEAQQDKSGLPNDRFSAERPEGSISTLTIQRTEQRDSAMYRCASSLNRAGANVLTFGAGSRLTVL.

The V gene is TRBV29-1, the J gene TRBJ2-5; D remains ambiguous. This CDR3 region has 11 residues. Germline-derived CDR1 and CDR2 are SQVTM and ANQGSEA. Trimming shortened V by 6 bases and J by 5 bases, and 10 bases separated the two germline ends. CDR3 sequence reads: CSVNLRETQYF. As DNA, the CDR3 is TGCAGCGTAAACCTCAGGGAGACCCAGTACTTC.

The chain is built from TRBV7-9 and TRBJ2-3; 11 nucleotides align to TRBD1. CDR3 length: 15 residues. With 2 bases clipped from V and 5 bases from J, the junction kept 3 bases outside the gene matches. Germline CDR1 reads SEHNR; CDR2 reads FQNEAQ (reference sequence). The CDR3 sequence: CASSLRTGGRDTQYF. CDR3 nucleotide sequence: TGTGCCAGCAGCTTAAGGACAGGGGGCAGAGATACGCAGTATTTT.

This chain links TRBV19 with TRBJ2-5, with D uncertain. Trimming cost V 4 bases and J 1 base, with 7 bases left between them. The germline V gene has CDR1 LNHDA and CDR2 SQIVND (reference sequence). The CDR3 covers 13 residues. The DNA for the CDR3 is TGTGCCAGTAGTAACATAATCCAAGAGACCCAGTACTTC. This sequence encodes CASSNIIQETQYF.

The chain uses TRBV6-5 and TRBJ1-2; D gene ambiguous. The CDR3 extends over 13 amino acids. V shed 4 bases and J shed 0 bases, with 6 bases lying between them. The germline V gene encodes CDR1 MNHEY and CDR2 SVGAGI. CDR3 loop: CASSFIPNYGYTF. The CDR3 coding sequence is TGTGCCAGCAGTTTTATTCCTAACTATGGCTACACCTTC.

The CDR3 loop reads CASSPRGALSYEQYF. CDR3 bases: TGTGCCAGTAGTCCCAGGGGGGCGCTGTCCTACGAGCAGTACTTC. The V call is TRBV19, the J call TRBJ2-7; possibly TRBD1 for D (7 bases). The CDR3 extends over 15 amino acids. V was clipped by 5 bases and J by 1 base, with 15 bases between them. Germline CDR1 reads LNHDA; CDR2 reads SQIVND (reference sequence).

DNA for the CDR3: TGTGCCAGCAGCTTGCAGGATCGGGACAGGTCCCCTAACACTGAAGCTTTCTTT. This gives the protein CASSLQDRDRSPNTEAFF. The chain recombines TRBV5-6 with TRBJ1-1; 8 bases line up with TRBD1. The germline V gene has CDR1 SGHDT and CDR2 YYEEEE. This CDR3 is built from 18 residues. V trimming: 1 base; J trimming: 2 bases; junction bases outside the gene matches: 13.

The V and J genes are TRBV7-9 and TRBJ1-1; the D is unclear. Germline CDR1 reads SEHNR; CDR2 reads FQNEAQ (reference sequence). V was clipped by 1 base and J by 5 bases, with 8 bases between them. The CDR3 extends over 13 amino acids. CDR3 residues: CASSLGVETEAFF. The CDR3 DNA is TGTGCCAGCAGCTTAGGCGTGGAGACTGAAGCTTTCTTT.

The chain joins TRBV28 to TRBJ2-3; 10 nucleotides align to TRBD1. CDR3 size: 21 residues. Germline V CDR1 and CDR2: MDHEN, SYDVKM. J gave up 2 bases and V 4 bases, and 21 bases lay outside the gene matches. The CDR3 bases are TGTGCCAGCAGTTCGCCTCTCGGGACAGGGGTAGCCTACATGAACACAGATACGCAGTATTTT. Translated, it gives CASSSPLGTGVAYMNTDTQYF.

With regard to this clone: Other DNA variants within this sample encode the same CDR3. The V call is TRBV9, the J call TRBJ2-3, with D perhaps TRBD2 (6 bases). The V gene lost 4 bases and the J gene lost 0 bases, with 12 bases spanning the gap. The V gene's germline CDR1 is SGDLS and CDR2 YYNGEE. The CDR3 length is 15 residues. The CDR3 nucleotides read TGTGCCAGCAGCTCCCCGACTAGAAGCACAGATACGCAGTATTTT. Translating gives CASSSPTRSTDTQYF.

V is TRBV25-1 and J is TRBJ2-6, with a possible D match to TRBD1 (5 bases). Trimming stripped 6 bases from V and 0 bases from J, with 18 bases between. The germline V gene has CDR1 MGHDK and CDR2 SYGVNS. The CDR3 contains 18 residues. As DNA, the CDR3 is TGTGCCAGCAGGCCCCCCTCAGGGTGGGACTCTGGGGCCAACGTCCTGACTTTC. Translating it yields CASRPPSGWDSGANVLTF.

V usage is TRBV6-6 and J usage is TRBJ2-1; TRBD2 aligns across 9 bases. This CDR3 is built from 13 residues. Germline trimming cut 5 bases from V and 5 bases from J; bases unmatched to any gene: 1. Germline V gene lookup returns CDR1 MNHNY and CDR2 SVGAGI (reference sequence). The CDR3 DNA sequence: TGTGCCAGCAGTCGACTAGCGGACAATGAGCAGTTCTTC. It yields the protein CASSRLADNEQFF.

V is TRBV6-6 and J is TRBJ1-6; TRBD1 matches 8 bases. The length of the CDR3 is 16 residues. The germline CDR1 and CDR2 sequences are MNHNY and SVGAGI (reference sequence). The ends lost 6 bases at V and 10 bases at J; junction bases unmatched: 14. Written as DNA, the CDR3 is TGTGCCAGCAGCCCAGGACAGGGAATTTTAGGATCACCCCTCCACTTT. The encoded protein is CASSPGQGILGSPLHF.

J is TRBJ1-1 and V is TRBV5-1; no firm D call. V lost 3 bases to trimming and J lost 0 bases, with 12 bases between them. Germline loops: CDR1 SGHRS, CDR2 YFSETQ. The CDR3 is 15 amino acids. DNA for the CDR3: TGCGCCAGCAGCTCAGGATTATTTATGAACACTGAAGCTTTCTTT. It is translated as CASSSGLFMNTEAFF.

The rearrangement joins TRBV6-5 to TRBJ1-2; 12 bases agree with TRBD1. Per germline, CDR1 MNHEY and CDR2 SVGAGI. The V gene end was trimmed by 6 bases and the J gene end by 7 bases; junction bases not matched to a gene: 3. The CDR3 is 13 residues long. The CDR3 DNA reads TGTGCCAGCAGCGGGACAGGGGGCTTTGGCTACACCTTC. The encoded protein is CASSGTGGFGYTF.

The rearrangement uses TRBV5-4 and TRBJ2-5; D not certain. V lost 4 bases and J 5 bases, leaving 9 bases between the germline ends. The CDR3 has 12 amino acids. Germline V gene lookup returns CDR1 SGHNT and CDR2 YYREEE (reference sequence). CDR3 loop: CASSPGGETQYF. The DNA of the CDR3 is TGTGCCAGCAGCCCCGGTGGGGAGACCCAGTACTTC.

In its sample, this clone was seen a few times. The CDR3: CASSPGTGETQYF. The DNA of the CDR3 is TGTGCCAGCAGCCCTGGGACAGGGGAGACCCAGTACTTC. The J gene is TRBJ2-5, the V gene TRBV11-2; 9 bases align to TRBD1. The CDR3 runs to 13 residues. V lost 5 bases, J lost 5 bases, and 3 bases stayed unmatched. CDR1 is SGHAT and CDR2 is FQNNGV in the germline V gene.

This sequence joins TRBV29-1 and TRBJ2-1; 13 bases are a match to TRBD2. Germline-derived CDR1 and CDR2 are SQVTM and ANQGSEA. J lost 0 bases, V lost 7 bases, and 15 bases had no gene match. The CDR3 runs to 19 residues. The CDR3 bases are TGCAGCGGGGAGGGGACTAGCGGGGCTGACATTAGCTCCTACAATGAGCAGTTCTTC. This sequence encodes CSGEGTSGADISSYNEQFF.

This clone was counted between two and nine times. The chain has TRBV5-1 and TRBJ2-4, with D unclear. From germline, CDR1 is SGHRS and CDR2 YFSETQ. Trimming pared 0 bases from V and 7 bases from J, leaving 14 bases between. This CDR3 spans 15 amino acids. Here the CDR3 DNA reads TGCGCCAGCAGCTTGGCCGGGCCGCCTGGGAACATTCAGTACTTC. It codes for CASSLAGPPGNIQYF.

The chain has TRBV5-6 and TRBJ2-2; D may be TRBD1 (5 bases). The CDR3 runs 17 residues. Trimming left V 6 bases short and J 0 bases short, with 18 bases between. Germline V lookup: CDR1 SGHDT, CDR2 YYEEEE. The CDR3 DNA follows: TGTGCCAGCATAAGGATCTTAGACAGTGCGAACACCGGGGAGCTGTTTTTT. This codes for CASIRILDSANTGELFF. Filled out from reference TRBV5-6 and TRBJ2-2, the complete variable domain reads DAGVTQSPTHLIKTRGQQVTLRCSPKSGHDTVSWYQQALGQGPQFIFQYYEEEERQRGNFPDRFSGHQFPNYSSELNVNALLLGDSALYLCASIRILDSANTGELFFGEGSRLTVL.

The chain joins TRBV30 to TRBJ1-1, with unresolved D. The V gene lost 2 bases and the J gene lost 3 bases, with 10 bases spanning the gap. This CDR3 spans 13 amino acids. Germline V gene data show CDR1 as GTSNPN and CDR2 as SVGIG (reference sequence). CDR3 sequence: CAWSWQRHTEAFF. The CDR3 nucleotides are TGTGCCTGGAGTTGGCAGCGGCACACTGAAGCTTTCTTT.

The chain employs TRBV7-9 and TRBJ2-3; the D gene is possibly TRBD2 (6 bases). V lost 8 bases, J lost 2 bases, and 11 bases lay in between. The length of the CDR3 is 13 residues. The germline CDR1 and CDR2 sequences are SEHNR and FQNEAQ (reference sequence). The DNA for the CDR3 is TGTGCCAGCTTGGGGGGTTCCACAGATACGCAGTATTTT. This sequence encodes CASLGGSTDTQYF.

The DNA for the CDR3 is TGCAGCGTTGATCACAGGGGTTGGGACAATGAGCAGTTCTTC. This sequence encodes CSVDHRGWDNEQFF. The rearrangement uses TRBV29-1 and TRBJ2-1; 7 nucleotides line up with TRBD1. V lost 3 bases and J lost 5; bases outside the gene matches: 7. Germline V gene sequence: CDR1 SQVTM, CDR2 ANQGSEA. The CDR3 is made up of 14 amino acids.

V and J are TRBV18 and TRBJ2-7, with D tentatively TRBD1 (6 bases). The V gene lost 0 bases and the J gene lost 6 bases, with 15 bases spanning the gap. The germline V gene has CDR1 KGHSH and CDR2 LQKENI. This CDR3 contains 15 residues. Written as DNA, the CDR3 is TGTGCCAGCTCACCACCAGGGCAGGGGAGAGGCGAGCAGTACTTC. It encodes CASSPPGQGRGEQYF.

The V and J genes are TRBV7-2 and TRBJ2-7, with D perhaps matching TRBD2 (6 bases). CDR3 size: 13 residues. The germline V and J ends were trimmed by 4 bases and 4 bases, with 11 bases remaining between them. Germline assignment: CDR1 SGHTA and CDR2 FQGNSA. The CDR3 nucleotides read TGTGCCAGCAGCTCGAGGAGGGATTACGAGCAGTACTTC. Protein: CASSSRRDYEQYF. Drawing the rest from reference TRBV7-2 and TRBJ2-7, the complete variable domain is GAGVSQSPSNKVTEKGKDVELRCDPISGHTALYWYRQSLGQGLEFLIYFQGNSAPDKSGLPSDRFSAERTGGSVSTLTIQRTQQEDSAVYLCASSSRRDYEQYFGPGTRLTVT.

The CDR3 sequence is CASSLWGYDLNSPLHF. The CDR3, as DNA: TGCGCCAGCAGCTTGTGGGGGTACGATCTTAATTCACCCCTCCACTTT. The chain has TRBV5-1 and TRBJ1-6; TRBD1 is a possible D gene (5 bases). V lost 1 base and J 6 bases, leaving 14 bases between the germline ends. This CDR3 region has 16 residues. The V gene's germline CDR1 is SGHRS and CDR2 YFSETQ.